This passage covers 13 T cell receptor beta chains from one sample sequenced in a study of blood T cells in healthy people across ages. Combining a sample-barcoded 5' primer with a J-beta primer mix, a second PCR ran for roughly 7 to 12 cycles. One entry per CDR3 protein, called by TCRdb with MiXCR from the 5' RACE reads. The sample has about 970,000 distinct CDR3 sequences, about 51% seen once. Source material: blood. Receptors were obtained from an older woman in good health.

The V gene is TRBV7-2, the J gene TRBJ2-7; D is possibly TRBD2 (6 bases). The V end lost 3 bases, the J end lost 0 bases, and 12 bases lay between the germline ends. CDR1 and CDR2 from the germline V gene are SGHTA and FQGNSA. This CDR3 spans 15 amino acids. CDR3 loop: CASSLTLASSYEQYF. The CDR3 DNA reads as TGTGCCAGCAGCTTGACGCTAGCGAGCTCCTACGAGCAGTACTTC.

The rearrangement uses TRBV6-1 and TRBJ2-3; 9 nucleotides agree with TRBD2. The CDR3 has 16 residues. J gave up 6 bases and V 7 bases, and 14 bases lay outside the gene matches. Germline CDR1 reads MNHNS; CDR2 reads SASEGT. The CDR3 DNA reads TGTGCCAGCACCCCAGGGGTAGCGGGAGATAGGGATACGCAGTATTTT. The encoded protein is CASTPGVAGDRDTQYF.

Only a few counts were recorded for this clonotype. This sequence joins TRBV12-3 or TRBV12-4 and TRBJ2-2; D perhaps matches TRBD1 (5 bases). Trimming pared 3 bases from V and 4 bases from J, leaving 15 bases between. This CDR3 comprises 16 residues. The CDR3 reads CASSFKVQGLTGELFF. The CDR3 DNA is TGTGCCAGCAGTTTTAAAGTCCAGGGCCTCACCGGGGAGCTGTTTTTT.

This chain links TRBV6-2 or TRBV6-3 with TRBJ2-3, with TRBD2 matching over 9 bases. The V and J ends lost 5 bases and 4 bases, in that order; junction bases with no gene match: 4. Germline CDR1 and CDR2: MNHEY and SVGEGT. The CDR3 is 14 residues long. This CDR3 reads CASSRRLAADTQYF. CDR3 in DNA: TGTGCCAGCAGTCGACGACTAGCGGCAGATACGCAGTATTTT.

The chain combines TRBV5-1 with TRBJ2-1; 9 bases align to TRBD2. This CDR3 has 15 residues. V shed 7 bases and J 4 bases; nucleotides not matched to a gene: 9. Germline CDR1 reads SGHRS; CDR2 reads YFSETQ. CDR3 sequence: CASYLEAGGYNEQFF. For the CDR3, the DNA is TGCGCCAGCTACCTCGAAGCGGGAGGATACAATGAGCAGTTCTTC.

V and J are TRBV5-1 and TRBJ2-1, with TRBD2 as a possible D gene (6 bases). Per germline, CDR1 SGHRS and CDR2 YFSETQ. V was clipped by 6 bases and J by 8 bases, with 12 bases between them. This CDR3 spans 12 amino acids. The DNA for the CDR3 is TGCGCCAGCAAGGGCGGGAAGGATGAGCAGTTCTTC. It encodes CASKGGKDEQFF.

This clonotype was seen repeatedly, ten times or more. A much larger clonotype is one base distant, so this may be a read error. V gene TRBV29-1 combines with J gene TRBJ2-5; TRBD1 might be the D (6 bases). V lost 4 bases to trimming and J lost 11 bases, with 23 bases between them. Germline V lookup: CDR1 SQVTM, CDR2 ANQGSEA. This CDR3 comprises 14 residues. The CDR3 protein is CSVGLLTGYNEQYF. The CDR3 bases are TGCAGCGTTGGGCTGCTGACAGGTTACAATGAGCAGTACTTC.

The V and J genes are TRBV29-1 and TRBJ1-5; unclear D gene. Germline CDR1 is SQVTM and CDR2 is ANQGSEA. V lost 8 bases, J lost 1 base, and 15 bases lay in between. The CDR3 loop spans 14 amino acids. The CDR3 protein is CSPLAGASNQPQHF. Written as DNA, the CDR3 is TGCAGCCCCTTAGCGGGAGCCAGCAATCAGCCCCAGCATTTT.

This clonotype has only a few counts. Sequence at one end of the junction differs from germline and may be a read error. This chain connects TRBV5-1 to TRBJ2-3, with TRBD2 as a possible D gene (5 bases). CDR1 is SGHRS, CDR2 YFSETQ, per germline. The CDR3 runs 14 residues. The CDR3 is CASSPGRLTDTQYF. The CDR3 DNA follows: TGTGCCAGTAGTCCGGGAAGACTCACAGATACGCAGTATTTT.

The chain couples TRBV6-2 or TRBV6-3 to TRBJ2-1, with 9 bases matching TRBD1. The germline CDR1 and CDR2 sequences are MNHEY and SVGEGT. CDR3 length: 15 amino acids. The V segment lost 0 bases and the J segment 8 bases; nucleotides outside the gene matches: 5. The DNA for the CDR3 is TGTGCCAGCAGTTACTCCGGGACAGGGTCCCATGAGCAGTTCTTC. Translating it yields CASSYSGTGSHEQFF.

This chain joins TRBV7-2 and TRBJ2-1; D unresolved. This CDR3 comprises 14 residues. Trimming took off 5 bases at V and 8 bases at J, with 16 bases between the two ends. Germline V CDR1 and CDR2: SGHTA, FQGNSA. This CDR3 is CASSAAPTGDEQFF. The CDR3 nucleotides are TGTGCCAGCAGCGCGGCCCCTACTGGGGATGAGCAGTTCTTC. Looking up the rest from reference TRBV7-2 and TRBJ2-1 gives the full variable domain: GAGVSQSPSNKVTEKGKDVELRCDPISGHTALYWYRQSLGQGLEFLIYFQGNSAPDKSGLPSDRFSAERTGGSVSTLTIQRTQQEDSAVYLCASSAAPTGDEQFFGPGTRLTVL.

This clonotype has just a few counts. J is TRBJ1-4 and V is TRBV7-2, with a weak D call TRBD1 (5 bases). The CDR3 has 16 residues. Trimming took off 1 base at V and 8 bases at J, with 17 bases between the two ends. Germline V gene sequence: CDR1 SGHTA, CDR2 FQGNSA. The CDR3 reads CASSLDVGVRPEKLFF. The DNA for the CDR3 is TGTGCCAGCAGCTTAGATGTGGGGGTTCGCCCGGAAAAACTGTTTTTT.

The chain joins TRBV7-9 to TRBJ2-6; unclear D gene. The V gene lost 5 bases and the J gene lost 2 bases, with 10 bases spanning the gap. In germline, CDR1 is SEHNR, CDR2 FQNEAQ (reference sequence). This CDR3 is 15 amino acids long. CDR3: CASSRGYAGANVLTF. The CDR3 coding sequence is TGTGCCAGCAGCCGAGGTTACGCTGGGGCCAACGTCCTGACTTTC.